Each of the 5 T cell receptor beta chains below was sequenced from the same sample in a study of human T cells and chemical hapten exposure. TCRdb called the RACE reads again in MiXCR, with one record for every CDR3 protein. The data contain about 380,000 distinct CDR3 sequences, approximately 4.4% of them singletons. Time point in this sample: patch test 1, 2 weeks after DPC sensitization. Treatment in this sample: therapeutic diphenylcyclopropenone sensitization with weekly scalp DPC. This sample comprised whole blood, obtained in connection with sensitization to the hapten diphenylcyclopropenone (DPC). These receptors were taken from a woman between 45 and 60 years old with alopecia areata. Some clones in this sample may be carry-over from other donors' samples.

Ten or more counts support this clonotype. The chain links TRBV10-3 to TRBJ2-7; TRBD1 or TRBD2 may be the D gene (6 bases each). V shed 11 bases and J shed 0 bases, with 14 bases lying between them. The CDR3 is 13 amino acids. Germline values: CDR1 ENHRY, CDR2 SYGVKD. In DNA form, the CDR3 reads TGTGCCTCAGGGGCGGGGAGCTCCTACGAGCAGTACTTC. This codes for CASGAGSSYEQYF.

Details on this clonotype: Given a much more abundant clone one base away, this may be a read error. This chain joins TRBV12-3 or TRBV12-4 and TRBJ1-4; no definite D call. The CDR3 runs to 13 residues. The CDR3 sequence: CASSHQNGEKLYF. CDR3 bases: TGTGCCAGCAGCCACCAAAACGGAGAAAAACTGTATTTT.

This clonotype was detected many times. CDR3 protein: CASSNPGPTNEKLFF. The CDR3, as DNA: TGTGCCAGCAGTAACCCGGGACCAACTAATGAAAAACTGTTTTTT. V gene TRBV12-3 or TRBV12-4 combines with J gene TRBJ1-4, with D possibly being TRBD1 (5 bases). The CDR3 totals 15 residues. Trimming pared 5 bases from V and 0 bases from J, leaving 10 bases between.

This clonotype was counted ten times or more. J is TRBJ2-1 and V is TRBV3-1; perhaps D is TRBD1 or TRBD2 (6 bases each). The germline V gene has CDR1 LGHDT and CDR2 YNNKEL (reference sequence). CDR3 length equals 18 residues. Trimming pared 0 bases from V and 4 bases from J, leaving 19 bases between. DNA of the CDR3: TGTGCCAGCAGCCAAGAAGGTGGAGCGCGGGACAAATACAATGAGCAGTTCTTC. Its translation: CASSQEGGARDKYNEQFF.

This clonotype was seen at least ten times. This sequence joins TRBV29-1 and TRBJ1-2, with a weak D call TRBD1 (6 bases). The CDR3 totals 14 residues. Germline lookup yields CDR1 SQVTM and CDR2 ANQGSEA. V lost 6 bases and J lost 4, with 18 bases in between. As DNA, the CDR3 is TGCAGCGTCGAAAACCCGACAGGCCTCTATGGCTACACCTTC. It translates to CSVENPTGLYGYTF.